The clone carrying this T cell receptor (beta chain) came up a few times. This entry is derived from a study of early T cells in non-severe SARS-CoV-2 infection. TCRdb re-analysed the 5' RACE reads in MiXCR, keeping a single row per CDR3 protein. Of tens of thousands of distinct CDR3 sequences in the sample, 12% are singletons; the top ten hold 4% to 5.5%. This CDR3 comprises 17 residues. Germline V CDR1 and CDR2: MNHNY, SVGAGI (reference sequence). The V gene end was trimmed by 6 bases and the J gene end by 1 base; junction bases not matched to a gene: 10. V is TRBV6-6 and J is TRBJ2-2; 8 nucleotides match TRBD2. The source is an adult who was a healthcare worker with PCR-confirmed SARS-CoV-2 infection or an uninfected control (not recorded which). The sequencing input was whole blood. CDR3 in amino acids: CASSSAGLGKNTGELFF. The CDR3 coding sequence is TGTGCCAGCAGCTCCGCGGGACTAGGGAAGAACACCGGGGAGCTGTTTTTT.